Listed below are T cell receptor beta chains from one sample, sequenced in a study of cytomegalovirus exposure and HLA in healthy donors. Libraries were prepared by immunoSEQ multiplex PCR; TCRdb keeps only in-frame clonotypes and omits some of them. The table has around 110,000 clones, more than 60% seen once. The sequenced sample was PBMCs. These receptors were collected from a man in his forties in good health and CMV-seronegative. Each CDR3 is given with its conserved first and last residue. A D gene is named only where the DNA matches it firmly. Part of the rows lack a size; the others show once, few, many or a class for expanded clones.

NA,TRBD2,TRBJ2-1,TRBV19,TGTGCCAGTAGTTCCAGGACTAGCGGGGGGCACAATGAGCAGTTCTTC,CASSSRTSGGHNEQFF
NA,NA,TRBJ2-1,TRBV16,TGTGCCAGCAGCCCGCAACAGGGTGGGGGCAACAATGAGCAGTTCTTC,CASSPQQGGGNNEQFF
NA,TRBD2,TRBJ2-2,TRBV5-3,TGTGCCAGAAGCGCCATAGCGGGGGGGGATACCGGGGAGCTGTTTTTT,CARSAIAGGDTGELFF
NA,NA,TRBJ2-7,TRBV2,TGTGCCAGCAAGTCATTAGCGGCCCCCTCCTACGAGCAGTACTTC,CASKSLAAPSYEQYF
NA,NA,TRBJ2-3,TRBV5-6,TGTGCCAGCAGTTATCCCGGGGGAATTAGCACAGATACGCAGTATTTT,CASSYPGGISTDTQYF
NA,TRBD1,TRBJ1-6,TRBV12-5,TGTGCTAGTGGTTTGTGGGACAGGCCTACAGGCTCCTATAATTCACCCCTCCACTTT,CASGLWDRPTGSYNSPLHF
few,NA,TRBJ1-2,TRBV4-2,TGTGCCAGCAGCCCCCCAGCCCCCGGGAACTACACCTTC,CASSPPAPGNYTF
NA,NA,TRBJ2-6,TRBV19,TGTGCCAGTACCCACAGCCGCTCTGGGGCCAACGTCCTGACTTTC,CASTHSRSGANVLTF
NA,NA,TRBJ1-5,TRBV19,TGTGCCAGTCACCAGGGTGATCAGCCCCAGCATTTT,CASHQGDQPQHF
NA,NA,TRBJ1-6,TRBV7-9,TGTGCCAGCAGCTTATTCGGCGGGGATTCACCCCTCCACTTT,CASSLFGGDSPLHF
NA,TRBD1,TRBJ2-7,TRBV6-1,TGTGCCAGCAGTGAAGGGACAGGGGGCATGTACCAGCAGTACTTC,CASSEGTGGMYQQYF
NA,TRBD1,TRBJ1-2,TRBV7-2,TGTGCCAGCAGCCAACGACTGCAGGGGGCGAGCGACTACACCTTC,CASSQRLQGASDYTF
NA,TRBD1,TRBJ2-1,TRBV6-1,TGTGCCAGCAGCAGGGGGCGTGTGGATAGTGAGCAGTTCTTC,CASSRGRVDSEQFF
few,NA,TRBJ2-7,TRBV11-1,TGTGCCAGCAGCTTAAACCCTTACAGCTCCTACGAGCAGTACTTC,CASSLNPYSSYEQYF
NA,NA,TRBJ1-3,TRBV2,TGTGCCAGCAGCCGAAGCCCTATGTCTGGAAACACCATATATTTT,CASSRSPMSGNTIYF
few,NA,TRBJ1-5,TRBV2,TGTGCCAGCAGCATACTCCAAGGGGCCCAGCATTTT,CASSILQGAQHF
NA,NA,TRBJ2-2,TRBV5-6,TGTGCCAGCAGCTTGGCCGGTGGAGTGACCGGGGAGCTGTTTTTT,CASSLAGGVTGELFF
NA,TRBD2,TRBJ2-7,TRBV6-1,TGTGCCAGCAGTACTCAGCGGGGGGGCCGGAACGAGCAGTACTTC,CASSTQRGGRNEQYF
NA,NA,TRBJ1-1,TRBV5-8,TGTGCCAGCTACCGGGGAACTGAAGCTTTCTTT,CASYRGTEAFF
few,TRBD1,TRBJ1-6,TRBV19,TGTGCCAGTAATCACAGGGGAGATTCACCCCTCCACTTT,CASNHRGDSPLHF
NA,TRBD1,TRBJ2-1,TRBV5-4,TGTGCCAGCAGCCTAAGACAGGGGGCCTCCTACAATGAGCAGTTCTTC,CASSLRQGASYNEQFF
NA,NA,TRBJ2-7,TRBV19,TGTGCCAGTAGTATAGTAACAGGCCACGAGCAGTACTTC,CASSIVTGHEQYF
NA,NA,TRBJ1-1,TRBV11-2,TGTGCCAGCAGCCTTTTCAACACTGAAGCTTTCTTT,CASSLFNTEAFF
few,NA,TRBJ1-4,TRBV4-2,TGTGCCAGCAGCCAAGTGTCAGCAACTAATGAAAAACTGTTTTTT,CASSQVSATNEKLFF
NA,TRBD2,TRBJ2-1,TRBV11-3,TGTGCCAGCAGCTTAGAGACGCTAGCGGGGGGCGATGAGCAGTTCTTC,CASSLETLAGGDEQFF
NA,NA,TRBJ1-5,TRBV5-1,TGCGCCAGCAGCGAGGGGAGCGGGAATCAGCCCCAGCATTTT,CASSEGSGNQPQHF
NA,TRBD2,TRBJ2-3,TRBV6-1,TGTGCCAGCAGTGGTCTAGCGGGGGGGATCGATACGCAGTATTTT,CASSGLAGGIDTQYF
NA,TRBD1,TRBJ1-4,TRBV29-1,TGCAGCGCCGGACAGGGGATGGGTGAAAAACTGTTTTTT,CSAGQGMGEKLFF
NA,TRBD2,TRBJ2-5,TRBV19,TGTGCCAGTAGTAGCGGACTAGCGGGAACGGAGACCCAGTACTTC,CASSSGLAGTETQYF
NA,TRBD1,TRBJ1-6,TRBV19,TGTGCCAGTAGTACGGGACAGTCGGGGTATAATTCACCCCTCCACTTT,CASSTGQSGYNSPLHF
NA,TRBD1,TRBJ1-2,TRBV2,TGTGCCAGCAGCCTCTCAACAGGGGGCGAATCGGGCGGCTACACCTTC,CASSLSTGGESGGYTF
few,TRBD1,TRBJ2-7,TRBV7-8,TGTGCCAGCAGCTTAGCTAGGACAGGGGGTACCTACGAGCAGTACTTC,CASSLARTGGTYEQYF
NA,NA,TRBJ1-2,TRBV7-8,TGTGCCAGCAGCGCTACAGGGTGGGCGGGTGGCTACACCTTC,CASSATGWAGGYTF
few,NA,TRBJ2-4,TRBV9,TGTGCCAGCAGCACCTCGGTCGAAAACATTCAGTACTTC,CASSTSVENIQYF
NA,NA,TRBJ1-2,TRBV7-9,TGTTCCAGCAGCCCCAATGCCGTGGACACTGCTGGCTACACCTTC,CSSSPNAVDTAGYTF
NA,TRBD1,TRBJ1-3,TRBV15,TGTGCCACCAGCAGCGAACAGGGGTCTTCTGGAAACACCATATATTTT,CATSSEQGSSGNTIYF
NA,TRBD2,TRBJ2-7,TRBV2,TGTGCCAGCAGCCCTTCTAGCGGGGGATACGAGCAGTACTTC,CASSPSSGGYEQYF
NA,NA,TRBJ1-4,TRBV6-1,TGTGCCAGCAGAGTGGGCTTAACTAATGAAAAACTGTTTTTT,CASRVGLTNEKLFF
NA,NA,TRBJ1-1,TRBV7-9,TGTTCCAGCAGCTTAGGGCGGGGTATGGGCAGGGCTCCTGAAGCTTTCTTT,CSSSLGRGMGRAPEAFF
NA,TRBD1,TRBJ2-5,TRBV6-5,TGTGCCAGCAGTCGGACAGGGGGCAGAGAGACCCAGTACTTC,CASSRTGGRETQYF
NA,NA,TRBJ1-2,TRBV6-1,TGTGCCAGCATTCAACAGGGTCTCTATGGCTACACCTTC,CASIQQGLYGYTF
NA,TRBD1,TRBJ2-5,TRBV4-1,TGCGCCAGCAGCCAAGACGGTGGCAGGGGGCTTGAGACCCAGTACTTC,CASSQDGGRGLETQYF